This TCR beta chain is from a study of tumor and adjacent non-tumor tissue in lung cancer (dated by TCRdb to about 2018). Regarding the complete study: Of the cohort, eleven to twelve patients had adenocarcinoma, 2 had squamous cell carcinoma and 1 had small cell lung cancer. In total, sequencing yielded approximately 130,000,000 productive TCRbeta reads, which works out to an average of approximately 4 million reads per sample. Among the 15 or so patients, ages ranged from about 31 to 76 years, some ten were men and 5 were women, and disease was TNM stage I to III. Using bulk TCRbeta repertoires from 15 lung cancer patients, the study set lung tumor tissue side by side with matched distant non-tumor lung tissue. For each patient, one tumor sample and one normal lung sample were taken, giving thirty paired specimens that underwent TCRbeta CDR3 sequencing.

The germline V gene (reference sequence) yields WNHNN for CDR1 and SYGVQD for CDR2. Spanning cysteine to phenylalanine, the CDR3 consists of 14 amino acids. The retained sequence is limited to the CDR3, 42 bases, with the frame set at the first base. Overall study outcomes, separate from this receptor: The sequencing platform is not named in the methods, and unique molecular identifiers are not mentioned. A significantly larger cumulative share of the repertoire was made up by the top 100 clones in normal lung than in tumor tissue. Only about 16 patients were included in the cohort, and the need for larger samples and more detailed clinical data was noted by the authors. Tumor tissue showed significantly higher TCR diversity (inverse Simpson) than normal lung tissue, at roughly 390 vs 170 (P = 0.0075, Mann-Whitney U test). Because peripheral blood was not sequenced, the blood TCRbeta repertoires of the lung cancer patients in the study went unexamined. Significantly higher TCR diversity was found in younger patients, and higher tumor TCR diversity was associated with shorter overall and disease-free survival.

RNA was isolated from bulk unsorted tissue, and RNA quality was assessed with a NanoDrop ND-1000 and an Agilent 2100. All donors had newly diagnosed lung cancer, had not received prior chemotherapy, and were admitted for thoracic surgery in China between August and November 2014. Patients who had received previous radiotherapy or chemotherapy, or who had another concurrent cancer, were excluded from the study. Pieces of surgical tissue measuring roughly 1-2.2 cm3 were kept in RNAlater solution and held at -80 degrees C until needed. The sample holds a few counts of this clonotype. What this receptor recognizes is not known. Its ends do not fully match the called genes, so a read error is possible. The library came from multiplex PCR. The sequencing machine was an Illumina HiSeq 2500. TCRbeta libraries were constructed through three rounds of nested PCR with primers (Table S4) according to protocols adapted from ARM-PCR. Before sequencing, PCR products of 200-500 bp were excised from the gel and purified with the QIAquick gel extraction kit. As for the authors' bioinformatics: Reads were cleaned using Trimmomatic, were merged into complete CDR3 sequences using FLASH, and were assigned to V(D)J germline segments using MiTCR. Clonal diversity was computed as the inverse Simpson's index with VDJtools. In-frame sequences lacking a premature stop codon were counted as productive reads. Starting from the raw public reads, TCRdb applied fastp trimming at Q25, assembled clones with MiXCR and retained in-frame beta chains. When rows share a CDR3 protein, they turn into one entry using the most common DNA and genes. None of the V and J calls come from the authors' own analysis; TCRdb made them. The sample table lists 200,000 to 250,000 distinct CDR3 sequences, about two thirds of them with a count of one. The leading ten clones occupy 25% of the sample.

The rearranged segments are TRBV10-1 and TRBJ1-1; perhaps TRBD1 is the D gene, with 5 bases matching. The material sequenced was lung tumor tissue. This TCR derives from a man between 60 and 75 years old with non-small cell lung cancer. The nucleotide sequence is given as TGCGCCAACAGTGATGACCGGGACAACACTGAAGCTTTCTTT. Its coded protein is CANSDDRDNTEAFF.